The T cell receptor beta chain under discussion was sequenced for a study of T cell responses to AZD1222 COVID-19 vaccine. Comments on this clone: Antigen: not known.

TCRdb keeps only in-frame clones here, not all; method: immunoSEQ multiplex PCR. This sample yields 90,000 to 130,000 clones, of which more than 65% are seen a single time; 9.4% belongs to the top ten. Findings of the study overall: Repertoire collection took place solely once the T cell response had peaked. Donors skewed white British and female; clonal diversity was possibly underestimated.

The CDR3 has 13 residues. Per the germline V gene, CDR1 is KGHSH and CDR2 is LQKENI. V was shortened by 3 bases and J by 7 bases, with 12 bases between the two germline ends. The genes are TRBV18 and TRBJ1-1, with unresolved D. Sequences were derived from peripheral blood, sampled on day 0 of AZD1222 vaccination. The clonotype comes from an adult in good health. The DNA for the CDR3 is TGTGCCAGCTCACCCGCTGTTCCTCTTGAAGCTTTCTTT. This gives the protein CASSPAVPLEAFF. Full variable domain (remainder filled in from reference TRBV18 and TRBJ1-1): NAGVMQNPRHLVRRRGQEARLRCSPMKGHSHVYWYRQLPEEGLKFMVYLQKENIIDESGMPKERFSAEFPKEGPSILRIQQVVRGDSAAYFCASSPAVPLEAFFGQGTRLTVV.